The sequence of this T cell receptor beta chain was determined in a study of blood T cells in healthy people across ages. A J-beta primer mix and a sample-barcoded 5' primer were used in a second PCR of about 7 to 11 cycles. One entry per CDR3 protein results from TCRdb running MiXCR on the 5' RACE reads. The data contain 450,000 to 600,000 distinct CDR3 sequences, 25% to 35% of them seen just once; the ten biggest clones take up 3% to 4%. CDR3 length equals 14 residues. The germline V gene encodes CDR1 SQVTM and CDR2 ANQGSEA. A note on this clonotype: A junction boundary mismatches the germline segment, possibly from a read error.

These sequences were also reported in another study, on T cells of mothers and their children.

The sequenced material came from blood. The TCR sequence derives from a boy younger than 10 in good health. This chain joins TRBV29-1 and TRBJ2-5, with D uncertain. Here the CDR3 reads CSVGAPGSQETQHF. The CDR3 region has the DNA TGCAGCGTTGGTGCCCCGGGCAGTCAAGAGACCCAGCACTTC.